This T cell receptor beta chain was sequenced in a study of T cell changes during pregnancy in multiple sclerosis. Clones were read by immunoSEQ multiplex PCR, and TCRdb kept only the in-frame ones, dropping some. The data hold 40,000 to 55,000 clones, with approximately 92% observed a single time. CDR1 is LNHDA, CDR2 SQIVND, per germline (reference sequence). The V end was cut by 0 bases, the J end by 4 bases, with 24 bases between. The CDR3 runs to 19 residues. The sequence came from a female donor with multiple sclerosis, enrolled in a pregnancy study. The sample in question was CD4+ T cells from peripheral blood mononuclear cells, obtained in the third trimester of pregnancy. The V and J genes are TRBV19 and TRBJ1-1; D is perhaps TRBD1 (5 bases). The CDR3, as DNA: TGTGCCAGTAGTATAGATGGCGGGGCGGCAGCCAATCTCCCCACTGAAGCTTTCTTT. This translates into CASSIDGGAAANLPTEAFF.